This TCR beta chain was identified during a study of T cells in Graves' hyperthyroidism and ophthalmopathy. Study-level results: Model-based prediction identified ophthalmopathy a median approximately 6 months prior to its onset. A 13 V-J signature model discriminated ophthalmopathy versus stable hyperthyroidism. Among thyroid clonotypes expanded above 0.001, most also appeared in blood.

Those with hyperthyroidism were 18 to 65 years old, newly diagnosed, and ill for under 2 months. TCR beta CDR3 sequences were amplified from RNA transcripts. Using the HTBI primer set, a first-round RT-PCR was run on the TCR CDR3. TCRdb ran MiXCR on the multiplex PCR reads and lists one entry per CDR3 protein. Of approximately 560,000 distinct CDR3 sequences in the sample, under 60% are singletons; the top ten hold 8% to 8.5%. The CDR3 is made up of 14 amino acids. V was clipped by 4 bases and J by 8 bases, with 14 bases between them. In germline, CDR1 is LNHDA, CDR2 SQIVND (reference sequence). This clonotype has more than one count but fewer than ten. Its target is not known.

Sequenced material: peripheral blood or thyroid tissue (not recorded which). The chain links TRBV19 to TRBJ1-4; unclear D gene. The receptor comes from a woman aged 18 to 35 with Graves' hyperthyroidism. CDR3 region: CASSRERLREKLFF. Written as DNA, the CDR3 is TGTGCCAGTAGTAGAGAACGGCTAAGGGAAAAACTGTTTTTT.